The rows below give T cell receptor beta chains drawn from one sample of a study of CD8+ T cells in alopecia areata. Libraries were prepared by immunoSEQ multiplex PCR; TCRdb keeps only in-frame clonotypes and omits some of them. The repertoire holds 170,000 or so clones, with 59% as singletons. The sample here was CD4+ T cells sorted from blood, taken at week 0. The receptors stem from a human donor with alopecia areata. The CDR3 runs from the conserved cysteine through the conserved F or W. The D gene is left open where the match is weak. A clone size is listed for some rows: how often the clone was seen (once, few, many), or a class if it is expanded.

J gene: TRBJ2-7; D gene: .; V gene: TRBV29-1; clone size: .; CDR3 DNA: TGCAGCGTAGAGAACCGGGGCCAACATCCAGAGCAGTACTTC; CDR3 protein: CSVENRGQHPEQYF
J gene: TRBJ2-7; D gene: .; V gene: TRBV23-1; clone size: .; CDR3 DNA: TGCGCCAGCAGTCCCCGGGACACAGGATCGCCGGTTTACGAGCAGTACTTC; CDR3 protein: CASSPRDTGSPVYEQYF
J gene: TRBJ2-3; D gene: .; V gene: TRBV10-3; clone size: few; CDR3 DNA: TGTGCCATCAGTATGGAGGGCACAGATACGCAGTATTTT; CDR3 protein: CAISMEGTDTQYF
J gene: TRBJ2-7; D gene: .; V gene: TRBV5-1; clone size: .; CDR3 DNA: TGCGCCAGCAGCTTGGCGGCAGGGGAGATTTACGAGCAGTACTTC; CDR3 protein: CASSLAAGEIYEQYF
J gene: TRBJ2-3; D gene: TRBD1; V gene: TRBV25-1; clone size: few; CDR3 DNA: TGTGCCACCTCGACGCGACAGGGTAGCACAGATACGCAGTATTTT; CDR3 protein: CATSTRQGSTDTQYF
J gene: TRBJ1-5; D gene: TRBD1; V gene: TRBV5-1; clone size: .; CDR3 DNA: TGCGCCAGCAGTCCTGCGGGACAGGGAAATCAGCCCCAGCATTTT; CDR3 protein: CASSPAGQGNQPQHF
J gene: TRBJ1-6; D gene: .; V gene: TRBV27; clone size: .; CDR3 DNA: TGTGCCAGCAGTTTACGGGCTTGGGGAAATTCACCCCTCCACTTT; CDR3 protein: CASSLRAWGNSPLHF
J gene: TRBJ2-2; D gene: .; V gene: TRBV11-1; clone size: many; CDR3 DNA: TGTGCCAGCAGCTTGCTAACCGGGGAGCTGTTTTTT; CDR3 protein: CASSLLTGELFF
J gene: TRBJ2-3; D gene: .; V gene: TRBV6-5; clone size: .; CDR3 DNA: TGTGCCAGCAGTTCCTTGGGAGATACGCAGTATTTT; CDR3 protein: CASSSLGDTQYF
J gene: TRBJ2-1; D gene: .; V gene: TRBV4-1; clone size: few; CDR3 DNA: TGCGCCAGCAGCCAAGATTGGGGATACAATGAGCAGTTCTTC; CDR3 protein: CASSQDWGYNEQFF
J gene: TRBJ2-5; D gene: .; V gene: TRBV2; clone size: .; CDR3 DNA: TGTGCCAGCAGTCAGGGAGAGACCCAGTACTTC; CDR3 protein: CASSQGETQYF
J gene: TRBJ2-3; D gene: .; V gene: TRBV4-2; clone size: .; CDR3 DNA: TGTGCCAGCAGCCAAGGACTACCCACCACAGATACGCAGTATTTT; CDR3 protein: CASSQGLPTTDTQYF
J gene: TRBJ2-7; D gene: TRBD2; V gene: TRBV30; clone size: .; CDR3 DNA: TGTGCCTGGAAGGAGGGAGGGTACGGCTACGAGCAGTACTTC; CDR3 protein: CAWKEGGYGYEQYF
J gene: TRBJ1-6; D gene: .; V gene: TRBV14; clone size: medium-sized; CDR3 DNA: TGTGCCAGCAGCCTCGGGGGTTCACCCCTCCACTTT; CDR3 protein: CASSLGGSPLHF
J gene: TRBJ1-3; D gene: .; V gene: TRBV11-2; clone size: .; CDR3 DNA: TGTGCCAGCAGCTACGGGGGACCTGGAAACACCATATATTTT; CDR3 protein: CASSYGGPGNTIYF
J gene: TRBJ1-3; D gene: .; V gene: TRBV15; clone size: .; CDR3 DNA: TGTGCCACCAGCGGCGACAGAACCTCTGGAAACACCATATATTTT; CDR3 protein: CATSGDRTSGNTIYF
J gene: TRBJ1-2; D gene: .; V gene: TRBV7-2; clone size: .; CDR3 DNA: TGTGCCAGCAGCTTAGAACCACAGGGAGGTGGCTACACCTTC; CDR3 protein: CASSLEPQGGGYTF
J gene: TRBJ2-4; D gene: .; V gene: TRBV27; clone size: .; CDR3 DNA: TGTGCCAGCAGTCCGGTGACAGGCCCTCAACCCAATCTAGCCAAAAACATTCAGTACTTC; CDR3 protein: CASSPVTGPQPNLAKNIQYF
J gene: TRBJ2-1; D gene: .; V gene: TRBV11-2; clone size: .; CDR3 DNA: TGTGCCAGCAGCTTAGAAGCGACAGGCCGATACAATGAGCAGTTCTTC; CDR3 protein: CASSLEATGRYNEQFF
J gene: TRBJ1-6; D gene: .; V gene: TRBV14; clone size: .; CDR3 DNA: TGTGCCAGCAGCCAAGCAGGGCCTGATTCACCCCTCCACTTT; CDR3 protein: CASSQAGPDSPLHF
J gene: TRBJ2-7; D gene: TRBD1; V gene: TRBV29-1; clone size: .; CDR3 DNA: TGCAGCGTTGGGACAGGGAGTCGCGAGCAGTACTTC; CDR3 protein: CSVGTGSREQYF
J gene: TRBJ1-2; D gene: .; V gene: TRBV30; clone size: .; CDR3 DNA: TGTGCCTGGAGTGTACTTTCGGGGCAGGGCTACACCTTC; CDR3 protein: CAWSVLSGQGYTF
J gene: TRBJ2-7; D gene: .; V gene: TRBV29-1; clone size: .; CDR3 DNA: TGCAGCGTTGGTAGGACGGACGAGCAGTACTTC; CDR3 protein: CSVGRTDEQYF
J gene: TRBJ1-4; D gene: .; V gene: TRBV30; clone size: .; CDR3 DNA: TGTGCCTGGAGTACCGGGGTTCTTTGGGAAAAACTGTTTTTT; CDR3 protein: CAWSTGVLWEKLFF
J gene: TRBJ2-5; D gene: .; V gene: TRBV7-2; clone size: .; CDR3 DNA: TGTGCCAGCAGCTTACACGGTAGATGGGAGACCCAGTACTTC; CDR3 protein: CASSLHGRWETQYF
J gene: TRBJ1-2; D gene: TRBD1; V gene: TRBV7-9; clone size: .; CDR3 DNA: TGTGCCAGCAGCTCAGGGGGCAGCTATGGCTACACCTTC; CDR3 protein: CASSSGGSYGYTF
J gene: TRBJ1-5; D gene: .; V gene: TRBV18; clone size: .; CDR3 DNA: TGTGCCAGCTCACGGGAAAAGGGGAATCAGCCCCAGCATTTT; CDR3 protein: CASSREKGNQPQHF
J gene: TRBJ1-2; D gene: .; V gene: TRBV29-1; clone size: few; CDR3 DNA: TGCAGCGTTGAGACCGGCTATGGCTACACCTTC; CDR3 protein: CSVETGYGYTF
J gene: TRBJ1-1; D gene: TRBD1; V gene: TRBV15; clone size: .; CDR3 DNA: TGTGCCACCAGGGGACAGGCGAACACTGAAGCTTTCTTT; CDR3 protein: CATRGQANTEAFF
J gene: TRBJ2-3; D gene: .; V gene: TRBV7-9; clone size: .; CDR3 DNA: TGTGCCAGCAGCTTAGAAGGTCGGGGAGATACGCAGTATTTT; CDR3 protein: CASSLEGRGDTQYF
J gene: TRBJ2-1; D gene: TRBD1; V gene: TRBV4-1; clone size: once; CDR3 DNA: TGCGCCAGCAGCCAAGTAGGGACAGGGGTGAATGAGCAGTTCTTC; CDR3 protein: CASSQVGTGVNEQFF
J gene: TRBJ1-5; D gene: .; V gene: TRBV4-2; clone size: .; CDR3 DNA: TGTGCCAGCAGCCAAACCGGGACTCCGAGGGAGCCCCAGCATTTT; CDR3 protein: CASSQTGTPREPQHF